The present TCR beta chain was sequenced within a study of Graves' ophthalmopathy and Graves' hyperthyroidism. Stable hyperthyroidism meant no ophthalmopathy within 18 months of follow-up. An approximately 10 ml volume of fresh peripheral blood provided the PBMCs. Investigators amplified TCR beta CDR3 regions from RNA transcripts. The first round was an RT-PCR with HTBI primers, and the second round was a multiplex PCR. Using its own MiXCR run on the multiplex PCR reads, TCRdb lists one record per CDR3 protein. The profile shows more than 300,000 distinct CDR3 sequences, 15% to 20% of them singletons. V was clipped by 5 bases and J by 0 bases, with 11 bases between them. This CDR3 is 14 amino acids long. Germline V gives CDR1 LGHNT, CDR2 FRNRAP. This clonotype occurred many times. The antigen remains unidentified. The study's findings and limits: Sensitivity of about 91% and specificity of less than 82% were achieved when a 13-signature model separated ophthalmopathy from stable hyperthyroidism.

J is TRBJ2-7 and V is TRBV12-5; possibly TRBD1 for D (6 bases). This receptor was taken from an adult woman with stable Graves' hyperthyroidism. Sequences were obtained from peripheral blood. The DNA of the CDR3 is TGTGCTAGTGGTAGAGGACAGAGCTCCTACGAGCAGTACTTC. Protein sequence: CASGRGQSSYEQYF.